This T cell receptor (beta chain) is drawn from a study of blood T cell repertoires in COVID-19. The wider study: Acute-phase and convalescent COVID-19 samples originated in the United States, Italy and Spain. PBMCs, B-cell-depleted T cells, or T cells were the source of the cDNA or gDNA that made up the material.

Germline-derived CDR1 and CDR2 are MNHEY and SVGEGT. The CDR3 length is 16 residues. Trimming pared 2 bases from V and 1 base from J, leaving 15 bases between. In the original processing: Nucleated cell number was recorded as an estimate derived from reference gene primer amplification. Here immunoSEQ multiplex PCR was the method, and the copy in TCRdb shows in-frame clones only, minus some. V and J calls and clone size are copied from that table; D and trimming were computed from the DNA. This table has some 700,000 clones, about 90% appearing once. The sample comprised peripheral blood. The sequence derives from a young woman with acute or convalescent COVID-19. The V call is TRBV6-2 or TRBV6-3, the J call TRBJ2-7, with D maybe TRBD2 (5 bases). The CDR3 reads CASSYVEGRNSYEQYF. CDR3 coding DNA: TGTGCCAGCAGTTACGTCGAGGGCCGGAATTCCTACGAGCAGTACTTC.